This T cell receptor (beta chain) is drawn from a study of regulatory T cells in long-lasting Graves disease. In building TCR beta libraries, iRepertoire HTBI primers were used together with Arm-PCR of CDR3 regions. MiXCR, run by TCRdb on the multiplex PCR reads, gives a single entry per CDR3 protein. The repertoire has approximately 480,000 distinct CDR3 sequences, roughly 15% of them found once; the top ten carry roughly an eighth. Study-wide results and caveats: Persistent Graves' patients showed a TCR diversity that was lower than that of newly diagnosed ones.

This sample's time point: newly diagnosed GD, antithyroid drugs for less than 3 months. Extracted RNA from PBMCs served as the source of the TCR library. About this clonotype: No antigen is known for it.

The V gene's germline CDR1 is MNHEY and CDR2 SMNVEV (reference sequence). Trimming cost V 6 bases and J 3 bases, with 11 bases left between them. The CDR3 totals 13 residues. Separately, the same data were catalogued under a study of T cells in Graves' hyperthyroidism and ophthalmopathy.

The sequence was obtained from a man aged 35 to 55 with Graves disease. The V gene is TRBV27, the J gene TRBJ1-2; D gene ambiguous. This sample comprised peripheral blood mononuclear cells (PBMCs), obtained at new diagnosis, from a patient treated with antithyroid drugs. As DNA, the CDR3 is TGTGCCAGCAGCTCCAGGTCTTACTATGGCTACACCTTC. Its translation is CASSSRSYYGYTF.